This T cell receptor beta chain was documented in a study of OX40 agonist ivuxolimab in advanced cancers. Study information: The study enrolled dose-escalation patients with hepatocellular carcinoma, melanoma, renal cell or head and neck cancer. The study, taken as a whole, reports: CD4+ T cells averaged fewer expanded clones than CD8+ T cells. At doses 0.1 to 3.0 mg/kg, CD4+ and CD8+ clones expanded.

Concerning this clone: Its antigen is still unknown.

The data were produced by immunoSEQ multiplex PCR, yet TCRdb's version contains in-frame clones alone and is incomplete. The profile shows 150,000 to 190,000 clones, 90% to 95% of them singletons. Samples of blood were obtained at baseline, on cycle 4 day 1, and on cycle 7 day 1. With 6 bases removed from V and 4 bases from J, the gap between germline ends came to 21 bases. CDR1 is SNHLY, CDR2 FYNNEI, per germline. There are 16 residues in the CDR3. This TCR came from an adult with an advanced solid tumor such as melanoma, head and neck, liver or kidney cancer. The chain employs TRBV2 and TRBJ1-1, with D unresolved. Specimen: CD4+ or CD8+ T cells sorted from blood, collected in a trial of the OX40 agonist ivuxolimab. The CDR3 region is CASRDRGPDRATEAFF. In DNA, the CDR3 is TGTGCCAGCAGGGACCGAGGGCCCGATCGGGCCACTGAAGCTTTCTTT.